Below are 18 T cell receptor beta chains sequenced from a single sample in a study of post-analysis software for immune sequencing data. Prepared libraries of TCR beta cDNA carried unique molecular identifiers. TCRdb analysed the PCR reads with MiXCR anew, one entry per CDR3 protein. The sample carries under 200,000 distinct CDR3 sequences, around 36% recorded once. The sample in question was blood, obtained after autologous hematopoietic stem cell transplantation. The origin of the receptors is a girl under 18 with multiple sclerosis.

The table lists this clonotype with a few counts. The V gene is TRBV24-1, the J gene TRBJ2-7; D is unclear. This CDR3 has 15 amino acids. V was shortened by 3 bases and J by 0 bases, with 11 bases between the two germline ends. Per germline, CDR1 KGHDR and CDR2 SFDVKD. CDR3 nucleotide sequence: TGTGCCACCAGTGATGCCCCGACCCGCTCCTACGAGCAGTACTTC. Amino acid sequence: CATSDAPTRSYEQYF.

This clonotype was observed many times. The chain uses TRBV5-1 and TRBJ2-5, with D possibly called TRBD1 or TRBD2 (5 bases each). CDR3 length equals 14 residues. Germline V gene lookup returns CDR1 SGHRS and CDR2 YFSETQ. Trimming left V 8 bases short and J 4 bases short, with 18 bases between. CDR3 region: CASLLAPGAETQYF. CDR3 in DNA: TGCGCCAGTTTATTGGCCCCCGGGGCAGAGACCCAGTACTTC.

The chain employs TRBV5-1 and TRBJ2-7; the match to TRBD1 covers 8 bases. This CDR3 is 14 amino acids long. The V gene's germline CDR1 is SGHRS and CDR2 YFSETQ. The V segment lost 5 bases and the J segment 2 bases; nucleotides outside the gene matches: 6. CDR3 DNA: TGCGCCAGCAGGGCGGACAGGGCGACCTACGAGCAGTACTTC. Its protein product is CASRADRATYEQYF.

This clonotype was seen more than once but under ten times. In DNA, the CDR3 is TGTGCCAGCAGCGTTGGGTTCGGTGAGCAGTTCTTC. Encoded protein: CASSVGFGEQFF. The genes are TRBV7-9 and TRBJ2-1; D remains ambiguous. Germline values: CDR1 SEHNR, CDR2 FQNEAQ (reference sequence). Between the trimmed V and J ends, which lost 5 bases and 9 bases, there was a span of 11 bases. The CDR3 is 12 amino acids.

The chain employs TRBV6-5 and TRBJ2-3; 8 bases line up with TRBD1. The CDR3 has 15 residues. Trimming took 5 bases from V and 3 from J; bases not matched to a gene: 7. Germline assignment: CDR1 MNHEY and CDR2 SVGAGI. CDR3 protein: CASSNDRGGTDTQYF. As DNA, the CDR3 is TGTGCCAGCAGTAACGACAGGGGCGGAACAGATACGCAGTATTTT.

The rearrangement uses TRBV19 and TRBJ2-7; tentatively, D is TRBD1 or TRBD2 (5 bases each). Germline assignment: CDR1 LNHDA and CDR2 SQIVND (reference sequence). Trimming shortened V by 4 bases and J by 2 bases, and 18 bases separated the two germline ends. The CDR3 is made up of 16 amino acids. This CDR3 reads CASSTPGGDGTYEQYF. CDR3 sequence (DNA): TGTGCCAGTAGTACCCCAGGTGGGGACGGCACCTACGAGCAGTACTTC.

This clonotype was counted between two and nine times. This rearrangement joins TRBV21-1 to TRBJ2-1. TRBV21-1 is assigned pseudogene status. The CDR3 extends over 11 amino acids. CDR3 DNA: TGTGCCATCAAAGAAGAACCCAAGCAGTTCTTC. It codes for CAIKEEPKQFF.

The chain combines TRBV27 with TRBJ2-1; TRBD2 aligns across 7 bases. Per the germline V gene, CDR1 is MNHEY and CDR2 is SMNVEV (reference sequence). The CDR3 extends over 16 amino acids. The ends lost 5 bases at V and 0 bases at J; junction bases unmatched: 7. CDR3 coding DNA: TGTGCCAGCAGTGCCGCTAGCGGCAGCTCCTACAATGAGCAGTTCTTC. Residues: CASSAASGSSYNEQFF.

This clonotype was detected a few times. The chain employs TRBV12-3 or TRBV12-4 and TRBJ2-1; TRBD2 agrees at 14 bases. The CDR3 is 15 amino acids. The trim removed 3 bases at V and 6 bases at J, leaving 1 base unmatched. The chain's CDR3 is CASSLGTSGSNEQFF. The DNA of the CDR3 is TGTGCCAGCAGTTTGGGGACTAGCGGGAGCAATGAGCAGTTCTTC.

V is TRBV20-1 and J is TRBJ2-6, with D perhaps matching TRBD2 (6 bases). The germline CDR1 and CDR2 sequences are DFQATT and SNEGSKA (reference sequence). CDR3 length: 16 amino acids. V shed 3 bases and J shed 0 bases, with 12 bases lying between them. CDR3 nucleotide sequence: TGCAGTGCTAGCTCGGGACTCCTCTCTGGGGCCAACGTCCTGACTTTC. This encodes CSASSGLLSGANVLTF.

The table lists this clonotype with many counts. V is TRBV5-1 and J is TRBJ2-4, with 8 bases that match TRBD2. CDR1 SGHRS and CDR2 YFSETQ come from the germline V gene. V lost 5 bases, J lost 3 bases, and 4 bases stayed unmatched. The CDR3 has 14 residues. The CDR3 loop is CASRGTSGKNIQYF. In DNA, the CDR3 is TGCGCCAGCAGGGGAACTAGCGGCAAAAACATTCAGTACTTC.

The sample holds a few counts of this clonotype. The rearrangement uses TRBV20-1 and TRBJ2-7; D may be TRBD2 (5 bases). V lost 0 bases to trimming and J lost 3 bases, with 15 bases between them. CDR1 and CDR2 (germline): DFQATT, SNEGSKA (reference sequence). The CDR3 runs to 15 residues. As DNA, the CDR3 is TGCAGTGCTAGAGATCTTCGCCTCAGCGGCTACGAGCAGTACTTC. Translated: CSARDLRLSGYEQYF.

As to this clonotype: This could be a read error, since a much larger clone is one nucleotide away. This sequence joins TRBV29-1 and TRBJ2-5, with 7 positions matching TRBD1. The CDR3 contains 11 residues. The germline CDR1 and CDR2 sequences are SQVTM and ANQGSEA. CDR3: CSWGQQETQHF. As DNA, the CDR3 is TGCAGCTGGGGACAGCAAGAGACCCAGCACTTC.

The chain employs TRBV2 and TRBJ2-7, with D unresolved. This CDR3 has 13 residues. Trimming took off 6 bases at V and 2 bases at J, with 11 bases between the two ends. Germline CDR1 SNHLY, CDR2 FYNNEI. The CDR3 nucleotides are TGTGCCAGCAGCTCCAGTGGGACCTACGAGCAGTACTTC. This sequence encodes CASSSSGTYEQYF. Filled out from reference TRBV2 and TRBJ2-7, the complete variable domain reads EPEVTQTPSHQVTQMGQEVILRCVPISNHLYFYWYRQILGQKVEFLVSFYNNEISEKSEIFDDQFSVERPDGSNFTLKIRSTKLEDSAMYFCASSSSGTYEQYFGPGTRLTVT.

As for this clonotype: One end of the junction does not line up with germline, which may come from a read error. The rearrangement joins TRBV10-3 to TRBJ2-4; the D is unclear. In germline, CDR1 is ENHRY, CDR2 SYGVKD. The CDR3 is made up of 14 amino acids. The CDR3: CAVSEVSGQNIQYF. DNA for the CDR3: TGTGCCGTCAGTGAGGTTTCTGGCCAAAACATTCAGTACTTC.

This clonotype was recorded a few times. The chain uses TRBV20-1 and TRBJ2-3; no definite D call. The CDR3 covers 15 residues. V was trimmed by 3 bases and J by 0 bases, leaving 13 bases between them. Germline CDR1 DFQATT, CDR2 SNEGSKA (reference sequence). CDR3 nucleotide sequence: TGCAGTGCTAGGCTTCCTGGAACTAGCACAGATACGCAGTATTTT. It specifies CSARLPGTSTDTQYF.

This chain joins TRBV5-1 and TRBJ2-3, with 10 bases that match TRBD2. Germline V lookup: CDR1 SGHRS, CDR2 YFSETQ. This CDR3 is 17 amino acids long. With 6 bases clipped from V and 0 bases from J, the junction kept 10 bases outside the gene matches. As DNA, the CDR3 is TGCGCCAGCACCCCTGGTAGCGGGGGGTTTAGCACAGATACGCAGTATTTT. It yields the protein CASTPGSGGFSTDTQYF.

This clonotype was detected a few times. This rearrangement joins TRBV20-1 to TRBJ2-7; D ambiguous. This CDR3 region has 13 residues. V lost 3 bases and J lost 2, with 11 bases in between. Germline loops: CDR1 DFQATT, CDR2 SNEGSKA (reference sequence). CDR3 loop: CSASSSYTYEQYF. The CDR3 nucleotides are TGCAGTGCTAGTTCCAGTTATACCTACGAGCAGTACTTC.